These T cell receptor beta chains were read from a single sample in a study of shared clonotypes between healthy human individuals. Assay used: immunoSEQ multiplex PCR; TCRdb lists only in-frame clones, some missing. The sample shows approximately 1,500,000 clones, roughly 96% of them seen only once. Specimen: naive CD4+ T cells sorted from blood. These receptors were obtained from a man aged 25 to 45 in good health. Each CDR3 is given with its conserved first and last residue. D genes are given only for firm matches. Clone size is shown for a subset of rows, as once, few, many or a class of expanded clone.

V,size,length,D,J,CDR3,DNA
TRBV25-1,once,16,.,TRBJ2-1,CASSEYAPGRYNEQFF,TGTGCCAGCAGTGAATACGCTCCGGGCCGCTACAATGAGCAGTTCTTC
TRBV4-3,.,18,.,TRBJ2-7,CASSQELGRVGPSYEQYF,TGCGCCAGCAGCCAAGAATTGGGTCGAGTAGGTCCCTCCTACGAGCAGTACTTC
TRBV27,.,15,.,TRBJ2-3,CASSLLGASTDTQYF,TGTGCCAGCAGTTTATTAGGGGCAAGCACAGATACGCAGTATTTT
TRBV5-5,.,16,.,TRBJ1-2,CASSLVSGTSGYGYTF,TGTGCCAGCAGCTTGGTTAGCGGGACTTCGGGCTATGGCTACACCTTC
TRBV7-2,.,16,.,TRBJ2-3,CASSFLPTTNTDTQYF,TGTGCCAGCAGCTTCCTACCTACAACGAACACAGATACGCAGTATTTT
TRBV5-1,.,11,.,TRBJ2-5,CASSEGETQYF,TGCGCCAGCAGCGAGGGAGAGACCCAGTACTTC
TRBV19,.,15,TRBD1,TRBJ1-2,CASSIDSGQGGGYTF,TGTGCCAGTAGTATAGACTCGGGACAGGGCGGAGGCTACACCTTC
TRBV28,.,12,.,TRBJ1-1,CASSSPNTEAFF,TGTGCCAGCAGTTCTCCGAACACTGAAGCTTTCTTT
TRBV5-1,.,14,.,TRBJ2-7,CASSFRAGDDEQYF,TGCGCCAGCAGCTTTAGGGCAGGGGACGACGAGCAGTACTTC
TRBV13,once,13,.,TRBJ1-1,CASSLRVNTEAFF,TGTGCCAGCAGCTTAAGGGTGAACACTGAAGCTTTCTTT
TRBV20-1,.,11,.,TRBJ1-1,CSADKNTEAFF,TGCAGTGCAGACAAGAACACTGAAGCTTTCTTT
TRBV5-6,.,16,.,TRBJ1-1,CASSLYKLLLNTEAFF,TGTGCCAGCAGCTTGTACAAGTTGCTTTTGAACACTGAAGCTTTCTTT
TRBV7-6,.,13,TRBD1,TRBJ1-2,CASSPGTGDFYTF,TGTGCCAGCAGCCCTGGGACAGGGGACTTCTACACCTTC
TRBV19,.,15,TRBD1,TRBJ2-5,CASIAGTGGRETQYF,TGTGCCAGTATTGCCGGGACAGGGGGCAGAGAGACCCAGTACTTC
TRBV5-1,.,13,.,TRBJ2-6,CASSLFGANVLTF,TGCGCCAGCAGCTTATTCGGGGCCAACGTCCTGACTTTC
TRBV11-1,.,14,.,TRBJ2-6,CASSKYTGANVLTF,TGTGCCAGCAGCAAATACACAGGGGCCAACGTCCTGACTTTC
TRBV9,.,17,TRBD2,TRBJ2-1,CASSLGTSGSWYNEQFF,TGTGCCAGCAGCCTAGGAACTAGCGGGAGTTGGTATAATGAGCAGTTCTTC
TRBV19,.,14,TRBD2,TRBJ2-1,CASSTREGIYEQFF,TGTGCCAGTAGTACGCGGGAGGGCATCTATGAGCAGTTCTTC
TRBV6-5,.,14,TRBD1,TRBJ1-5,CASSRQGGNQPQHF,TGTGCCAGCAGTCGACAGGGCGGCAATCAGCCCCAGCATTTT
TRBV28,.,16,.,TRBJ2-1,CASSPARRLLPNEQFF,TGTGCCAGCAGTCCTGCCCGGAGACTGCTTCCCAATGAGCAGTTCTTC
TRBV12-5,.,13,.,TRBJ2-1,CASGLGRRDLQFF,TGTGCTAGTGGTCTGGGACGGAGAGATTTGCAGTTCTTC
TRBV10-3,.,18,.,TRBJ2-1,CAISGRGLEAVGTRGQFF,TGTGCCATCAGTGGGAGAGGGCTAGAGGCCGTCGGCACTCGGGGGCAGTTCTTC
TRBV5-1,.,14,TRBD1,TRBJ2-7,CASRGQGSSYEQYF,TGCGCCAGCAGAGGACAGGGAAGCTCCTACGAGCAGTACTTC
TRBV9,once,14,TRBD1,TRBJ1-1,CASSVTGADTEAFF,TGTGCCAGCAGCGTCACAGGGGCGGACACTGAAGCTTTCTTT
TRBV2,.,16,.,TRBJ1-4,CASSGPAGALNEKLFF,TGTGCCAGCAGTGGTCCCGCCGGGGCCCTTAATGAAAAACTGTTTTTT
TRBV7-2,few,13,.,TRBJ2-7,CASSLDMLLEQYF,TGTGCCAGCAGCTTGGACATGCTACTCGAGCAGTACTTC
TRBV18,.,12,.,TRBJ2-7,CASSPSNYEQYF,TGTGCCAGCTCACCATCGAACTACGAGCAGTACTTC